Each of the 32 T cell receptor beta chains below was sequenced from the same sample in a study of T cells expressing NK-cell markers. Following a re-call of the 5' RACE reads, TCRdb has one entry per CDR3 protein and lacks DNA. The sample table includes about 140,000 distinct CDR3 sequences. Sequenced material: blood T cells: a sorted CD56 or NKG2C T cell subset, CD4+ or CD8+ T cells, or bulk PBMC T cells (not recorded which). The receptors were sampled from a man aged 18 to 29 in good health.

The rearrangement uses TRBV12-3 or TRBV12-4 and TRBJ2-1; the D gene TCRdb calls, TRBD2, cannot be checked with no DNA. The length of the CDR3 is 14 residues. CDR3 loop: CASSWTSGRYEQFF.

The chain couples TRBV4-3 to TRBJ1-2. The V gene's germline CDR1 is LGHNA and CDR2 YSLEER. This CDR3 has 14 amino acids. The chain's CDR3 is CASSQDVRPYGYTF.

The CDR3 here is CASSFGYTGELFF. The gene calls are TRBV5-5 and TRBJ2-2. Germline V lookup: CDR1 SGHKS, CDR2 YYEKEE (reference sequence). The CDR3 runs to 13 residues.

The chain combines TRBV12-3 or TRBV12-4 with TRBJ2-1; TCRdb's D call of TRBD2 is untestable without DNA. This CDR3 is built from 14 residues. The CDR3 sequence is CASTHTTSSVAQFF.

The gene calls are TRBV7-9 and TRBJ1-2; there is no DNA to check the TCRdb D call of TRBD1. There are 16 residues in the CDR3. The germline V gene encodes CDR1 SEHNR and CDR2 FQNEAQ (reference sequence). The CDR3 region is CASSEQGTERSYGYTF.

The V call is TRBV6-5, the J call TRBJ2-1. CDR1 is MNHEY and CDR2 is SVGAGI in the germline V gene. CDR3 length equals 15 residues. The CDR3: CASSTSPASYNEQFF.

This chain uses TRBV20-1 with TRBJ2-1; TCRdb outputs TRBD2, but without DNA this stays unchecked. Germline V gene data show CDR1 as DFQATT and CDR2 as SNEGSKA (reference sequence). This CDR3 is 14 amino acids long. CDR3 sequence: CSAAGLAGDNEQFF.

CDR3 sequence reads: CASSGAGPYNEQFF. This chain connects TRBV4-3 to TRBJ2-1; TCRdb lists TRBD1, though no DNA is available to test this call. The germline V gene encodes CDR1 LGHNA and CDR2 YSLEER. The CDR3 is 14 residues long.

The chain's CDR3 is CASSSYKGQETQYF. The genes are TRBV7-9 and TRBJ2-5. Germline V gives CDR1 SEHNR, CDR2 FQNEAQ (reference sequence). CDR3 length equals 14 residues.

The V and J genes are TRBV6-5 and TRBJ1-2; with no DNA, the TCRdb D assignment of TRBD1 cannot be verified. Germline V CDR1 and CDR2: MNHEY, SVGAGI. This CDR3 spans 14 amino acids. The CDR3 sequence: CASSYSGQSYGYTF.

This chain links TRBV27 with TRBJ2-7; TCRdb gives TRBD1 as the D gene, but with no DNA this cannot be confirmed. The CDR3 runs to 13 residues. From germline, CDR1 is MNHEY and CDR2 SMNVEV (reference sequence). The chain's CDR3 is CASSLPHRGKQYF.

The rearrangement links TRBV4-3 to TRBJ2-1; absent DNA, TCRdb's TRBD1 call cannot be checked. CDR3 length: 14 amino acids. Germline CDR1 and CDR2: LGHNA and YSLEER. CDR3 in amino acids: CASSPGTVRGEQFF.

This chain joins TRBV30 and TRBJ1-2. The CDR3 has 19 residues. Germline V gene data show CDR1 as GTSNPN and CDR2 as SVGIG (reference sequence). The CDR3 here is CAWSELISDGPRANYGYTF.

The genes are TRBV20-1 and TRBJ2-5. The germline CDR1 and CDR2 sequences are DFQATT and SNEGSKA (reference sequence). This CDR3 has 16 residues. CDR3 loop: CSARGLGRGNQETQYF.

The V gene is TRBV12-3 or TRBV12-4, the J gene TRBJ1-5; TCRdb reports TRBD1, a call that lacks DNA to check it against. The CDR3 is 15 residues long. The CDR3 here is CASMMVGQGNQPQHF.

V usage is TRBV20-1 and J usage is TRBJ2-1; the D call of TRBD2 rests on TCRdb alone, since no DNA is present to check it. CDR3 size: 13 residues. Germline assignment: CDR1 DFQATT and CDR2 SNEGSKA (reference sequence). CDR3 sequence: CSQRVSDYNEQFF.

The chain employs TRBV7-2 and TRBJ2-7. Germline CDR1 is SGHTA and CDR2 is FQGNSA. The CDR3 length is 12 residues. This CDR3 is CASSISPYEQYF.

The chain is built from TRBV5-5 and TRBJ2-3; TCRdb's D gene call, TRBD2, goes unchecked for lack of DNA. Germline V gives CDR1 SGHKS, CDR2 YYEKEE (reference sequence). The CDR3 has 13 residues. The CDR3 spells CATQTSGTDTQYF. Full variable domain (outside the CDR3, taken from reference TRBV5-5 and TRBJ2-3): DAGVTQSPTHLIKTRGQQVTLRCSPISGHKSVSWYQQVLGQGPQFIFQYYEKEERGRGNFPDRFSARQFPNYSSELNVNALLLGDSALYLCATQTSGTDTQYFGPGTRLTVL.

The chain has TRBV24-1 and TRBJ2-3; TCRdb's D call of TRBD1 is untestable without DNA. Germline loops: CDR1 KGHDR, CDR2 SFDVKD. This CDR3 comprises 14 residues. CDR3 loop: CATSDSMTASPQYF.

The rearrangement joins TRBV4-1 to TRBJ1-5. The CDR3 length is 16 residues. Per the germline V gene, CDR1 is MGHRA and CDR2 is YSYEKL. The chain's CDR3 is CASSQIAGNSNQPQHF.

This chain connects TRBV7-9 to TRBJ1-2; TCRdb reports TRBD1, a call that lacks DNA to check it against. The CDR3 is 16 amino acids. Germline V gene lookup returns CDR1 SEHNR and CDR2 FQNEAQ (reference sequence). CDR3 sequence: CASSLVGTGDNYGYTF. Variable domain in full (rest from reference TRBV7-9 and TRBJ1-2): DTGVSQNPRHKITKRGQNVTFRCDPISEHNRLYWYRQTLGQGPEFLTYFQNEAQLEKSRLLSDRFSAERPKGSFSTLEIQRTEQGDSAMYLCASSLVGTGDNYGYTFGSGTRLTVV.

The chain is built from TRBV7-6 and TRBJ1-1. Germline V gives CDR1 SGHVS, CDR2 FNYEAQ. This CDR3 has 13 amino acids. This chain's CDR3 is CASSPTIGSEAFF.

The V call is TRBV28, the J call TRBJ2-7; the D call from TCRdb, TRBD2, cannot be confirmed without DNA. The CDR3 sequence is 18 residues long. CDR1 and CDR2 (germline): MDHEN, SYDVKM. CDR3 region: CASSFGSSGVGDRREQYF. Filled out from reference TRBV28 and TRBJ2-7, the complete variable domain reads DVKVTQSSRYLVKRTGEKVFLECVQDMDHENMFWYRQDPGLGLRLIYFSYDVKMKEKGDIPEGYSVSREKKERFSLILESASTNQTSMYLCASSFGSSGVGDRREQYFGPGTRLTVT.

This chain uses TRBV11-2 with TRBJ2-7. Germline CDR1 SGHAT, CDR2 FQNNGV. The CDR3 has 14 residues. CDR3 protein: CASSLTTGPYEQYF.

V and J are TRBV7-8 and TRBJ2-3; TCRdb indicates TRBD1, and absent DNA this call remains unverified. There are 16 residues in the CDR3. Per the germline V gene, CDR1 is SGHVS and CDR2 is FQNEAQ. The CDR3 spells CASSPSGAGGTDTQYF. Combining the CDR3 with reference TRBV7-8 and TRBJ2-3 gives the whole variable domain GAGVSQSPRYKVAKRGQDVALRCDPISGHVSLFWYQQALGQGPEFLTYFQNEAQLDKSGLPSDRFFAERPEGSVSTLKIQRTQQEDSAVYLCASSPSGAGGTDTQYFGPGTRLTVL.

This chain joins TRBV6-2 or TRBV6-3 and TRBJ1-1. This CDR3 contains 14 residues. Germline V CDR1 and CDR2: MNHEY, SVGEGT. CDR3: CASSYSGRTMEAFF.

This chain uses TRBV11-2 with TRBJ1-2. This CDR3 spans 13 amino acids. Germline loops: CDR1 SGHAT, CDR2 FQNNGV. CDR3: CASSLGQGNGYTF.

J is TRBJ2-1 and V is TRBV4-3; with no DNA, the TCRdb D assignment of TRBD1 cannot be verified. The CDR3 covers 15 residues. Germline values: CDR1 LGHNA, CDR2 YSLEER. This chain's CDR3 is CASSQDGLGGPEQFF.

This sequence joins TRBV18 and TRBJ2-5; absent DNA, TCRdb's TRBD2 call cannot be checked. There are 18 residues in the CDR3. The germline V gene has CDR1 KGHSH and CDR2 LQKENI. The CDR3 sequence: CASSRPGLAGVWQETQYF. The complete variable domain, with remaining parts taken from reference TRBV18 and TRBJ2-5, reads NAGVMQNPRHLVRRRGQEARLRCSPMKGHSHVYWYRQLPEEGLKFMVYLQKENIIDESGMPKERFSAEFPKEGPSILRIQQVVRGDSAAYFCASSRPGLAGVWQETQYFGPGTRLLVL.

The V and J genes are TRBV4-1 and TRBJ2-2; TCRdb lists TRBD1, though no DNA is available to test this call. The CDR3 runs to 19 residues. Germline V CDR1 and CDR2: MGHRA, YSYEKL. CDR3 sequence reads: CASSQTATGGYTNTGELFF.

This chain uses TRBV4-2 with TRBJ2-5; the D gene TCRdb calls, TRBD1, cannot be checked with no DNA. This CDR3 contains 15 residues. Germline V gene data show CDR1 as LGHNA and CDR2 as YNFKEQ. Here the CDR3 reads CASSQRDRGTETQYF.

The V and J genes are TRBV20-1 and TRBJ2-3; TCRdb outputs TRBD2, but without DNA this stays unchecked. CDR3 size: 12 residues. Germline-derived CDR1 and CDR2 are DFQATT and SNEGSKA (reference sequence). CDR3 in amino acids: CSARRLVRPQYF.